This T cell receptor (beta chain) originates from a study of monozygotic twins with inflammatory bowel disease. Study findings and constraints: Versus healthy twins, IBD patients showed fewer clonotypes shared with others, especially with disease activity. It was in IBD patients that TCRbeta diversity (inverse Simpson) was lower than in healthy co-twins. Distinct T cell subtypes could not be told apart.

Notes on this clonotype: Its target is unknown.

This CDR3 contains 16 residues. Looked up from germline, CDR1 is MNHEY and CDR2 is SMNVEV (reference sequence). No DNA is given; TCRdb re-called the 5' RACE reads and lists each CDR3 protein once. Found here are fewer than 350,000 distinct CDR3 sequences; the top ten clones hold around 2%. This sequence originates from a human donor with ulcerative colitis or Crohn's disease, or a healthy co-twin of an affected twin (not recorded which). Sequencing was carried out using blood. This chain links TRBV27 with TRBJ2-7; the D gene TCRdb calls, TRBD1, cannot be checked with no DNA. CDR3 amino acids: CASSPTGAGPIHEQYF.